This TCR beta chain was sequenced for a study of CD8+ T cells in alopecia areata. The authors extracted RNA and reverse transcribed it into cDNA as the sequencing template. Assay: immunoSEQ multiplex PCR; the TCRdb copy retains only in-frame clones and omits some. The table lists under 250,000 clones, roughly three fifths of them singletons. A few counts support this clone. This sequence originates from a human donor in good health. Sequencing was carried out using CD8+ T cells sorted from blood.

As DNA, the CDR3 is TGTGCCTGGAGTGTACAGTCTTCAACTTTCTTT. Translating gives CAWSVQSSTFF. The V call is TRBV30, the J call TRBJ1-1; D is ambiguous. V shed 0 bases and J shed 12 bases, with 11 bases lying between them. This CDR3 comprises 11 residues. Germline V gene data show CDR1 as GTSNPN and CDR2 as SVGIG (reference sequence).